Listed below are T cell receptor beta chains from one sample, sequenced in a study of blood T cell repertoires in COVID-19. Here immunoSEQ multiplex PCR was the method, and the copy in TCRdb shows in-frame clones only, minus some. This table has around 22,000 clones, about 90% appearing once. The specimen was peripheral blood. The receptors stem from an older woman with active COVID-19. The CDR3 runs from the conserved cysteine through the conserved F or W. Fields, in order: clone size, D gene, V gene, J gene, CDR3 protein, CDR3 DNA. The D gene is left open where the match is weak. Clone size is shown for a subset of rows, as once, few, many or a class of expanded clone.

once	NA	TRBV2	TRBJ2-1	CASSGYGEQFF	TGTGCCAGCAGCGGTTACGGGGAGCAGTTCTTC
NA	NA	TRBV19	TRBJ2-5	CASSTGGRGETQYF	TGTGCCAGTAGCACTGGAGGCAGGGGAGAGACCCAGTACTTC
NA	NA	TRBV24-1	TRBJ2-5	CATSGNIVETQYF	TGTGCCACCAGTGGTAACATCGTAGAGACCCAGTACTTC
few	NA	TRBV19	TRBJ2-7	CASSRQGTYEQYF	TGTGCCAGTAGTAGGCAGGGAACGTACGAGCAGTACTTC
NA	NA	TRBV12-3/TRBV12-4	TRBJ1-3	CASSWSSGNTIYF	TGTGCCAGCAGTTGGAGCTCTGGAAACACCATATATTTT
NA	NA	TRBV18	TRBJ1-1	CASSPPGLSRNTEAFF	TGTGCCAGCTCACCACCGGGACTTTCACGGAACACTGAAGCTTTCTTT
few	NA	TRBV4-1	TRBJ2-7	CASSQGVGQGQYF	TGCGCCAGCAGCCAAGGAGTGGGGCAGGGGCAGTACTTC
NA	NA	TRBV19	TRBJ1-2	CASSASWGYTF	TGTGCCAGTAGTGCCAGTTGGGGCTACACCTTC
NA	TRBD1	TRBV9	TRBJ2-3	CASSARTGSFSDTQYF	TGTGCCAGCAGCGCACGGACAGGGTCCTTTTCTGATACGCAGTATTTT
NA	NA	TRBV27	TRBJ2-2	CASRSRQTKYANTGELFF	TGTGCCAGCAGATCTCGACAAACCAAGTACGCGAACACCGGGGAGCTGTTTTTT
once	NA	TRBV3-1/TRBV3-2	TRBJ1-3	CASGSLSGNTIYF	TGTGCCAGCGGCTCGCTCTCTGGAAACACCATATATTTT
NA	NA	TRBV5-4	TRBJ2-1	CASSSYNEQFF	TGTGCCAGCAGCTCTTACAATGAGCAGTTCTTC
NA	NA	TRBV18	TRBJ2-7	CASSPQGGLSEQYF	TGTGCCAGCTCACCACAGGGGGGGCTAAGTGAGCAGTACTTC
NA	NA	TRBV28	TRBJ1-4	CASSSLQGGDEKLFF	TGTGCCAGCAGTTCTCTCCAGGGAGGGGATGAAAAACTGTTTTTT
NA	NA	TRBV19	TRBJ2-1	CASSWDTGRAEQFF	TGTGCCAGTAGTTGGGACACGGGCCGAGCTGAGCAGTTCTTC
NA	NA	TRBV4-1	TRBJ2-5	CASSRGTYQETQYF	TGCGCCAGCAGCAGGGGGACCTACCAAGAGACCCAGTACTTC
NA	NA	TRBV7-2	TRBJ2-2	CASSPLGGQNTGELFF	TGTGCCAGCAGTCCTTTAGGGGGACAGAACACCGGGGAGCTGTTTTTT
NA	TRBD1	TRBV29-1	TRBJ1-2	CSAWGQTGYTF	TGCAGCGCGTGGGGACAGACCGGCTACACCTTC
NA	TRBD2	TRBV7-2	TRBJ2-1	CASSSSGLAGVDSYNEQFF	TGTGCCAGCAGCTCCTCGGGACTAGCGGGAGTGGATTCCTACAATGAGCAGTTCTTC
NA	TRBD2	TRBV29-1	TRBJ2-1	CSANGLAGESEGYNEQFF	TGCAGCGCAAACGGACTAGCGGGAGAATCTGAGGGTTACAATGAGCAGTTCTTC
once	TRBD1	TRBV24-1	TRBJ2-7	CATSDAGTGGYEQYF	TGTGCCACCAGTGATGCCGGGACAGGGGGCTACGAGCAGTACTTC
NA	NA	TRBV4-2	TRBJ2-3	CASSQDKSTDTQYF	TGTGCCAGCAGCCAAGACAAAAGCACAGATACGCAGTATTTT
NA	TRBD1	TRBV13	TRBJ2-2	CASSGLQGANTGELFF	TGTGCCAGCAGCGGCCTCCAGGGGGCGAACACCGGGGAGCTGTTTTTT
few	TRBD1	TRBV27	TRBJ1-6	CASSPRTGNSPLHF	TGTGCCAGCAGTCCCAGGACAGGGAATTCACCCCTCCACTTT
NA	TRBD2	TRBV3-1/TRBV3-2	TRBJ2-1	CASSRGLAGGTMNEQFF	TGTGCCAGCAGCCGCGGACTAGCGGGAGGGACTATGAATGAGCAGTTCTTC
NA	TRBD2	TRBV4-2	TRBJ2-3	CASSQEYSGGTDTQYF	TGTGCCAGCAGCCAAGAGTATAGCGGGGGCACAGATACGCAGTATTTT
NA	TRBD1	TRBV28	TRBJ2-7	CASSFPHRRQGVEQYF	TGTGCCAGCAGTTTCCCCCACAGACGACAGGGTGTCGAGCAGTACTTC